These 19 T cell receptor beta chains came from one sample sequenced in a study of cytomegalovirus exposure and HLA in healthy donors. The PCR employed 60 Vbeta primers together with 13 Jbeta primers. The table came from immunoSEQ multiplex PCR; TCRdb's copy has only in-frame clones and leaves some out. This table has around 90,000 clones, around two thirds appearing once. The sequenced sample was PBMCs. The origin of the receptors is a woman aged 25-40 years in good health and CMV-seropositive.

This sequence joins TRBV11-3 and TRBJ2-7, with 9 bases lining up with TRBD1. V gave up 5 bases and J gave up 7 bases; unmatched junction bases: 9. This CDR3 region has 14 residues. CDR1 is SGHNT and CDR2 is YENEEA in the germline V gene. The CDR3 nucleotides read TGTGCCAGCAGCCTACTCGGGACAGGGTGGGAGCAGTACTTC. Protein product: CASSLLGTGWEQYF.

Concerning this clone itself: One end of the junction is discordant with germline, which a read error may explain. The chain joins TRBV2 to TRBJ1-2; D remains unclear. CDR1 and CDR2 from the germline V gene are SNHLY and FYNNEI. The CDR3 length is 14 residues. The CDR3: CASSPLLANYGYPF. In DNA form, the CDR3 reads TGTGCCAGTTCCCCCCTTCTTGCTAACTATGGCTACCCCTTC.

This clone was seen a few times. The rearrangement links TRBV2 to TRBJ1-2; D gene ambiguous. This CDR3 region has 12 residues. Germline V lookup: CDR1 SNHLY, CDR2 FYNNEI. V lost 6 bases to trimming and J lost 0 bases, with 5 bases between them. The CDR3 reads CASRAANYGYTF. The CDR3 DNA is TGTGCCAGCAGGGCCGCTAACTATGGCTACACCTTC.

This clone has just a few counts. CDR3 sequence (DNA): TGTGCCAGCAGTTTATCGGGGACAGGGAGGGATGGCTACACCTTC. Protein: CASSLSGTGRDGYTF. The chain is built from TRBV27 and TRBJ1-2, with 9 bases matching TRBD1. V was clipped by 0 bases and J by 6 bases; unmatched bases: 5. Per germline, CDR1 MNHEY and CDR2 SMNVEV (reference sequence). This CDR3 has 15 residues.

This chain links TRBV5-4 with TRBJ2-1; 8 bases line up with TRBD1. Losses at the gene ends were 4 bases for V and 3 bases for J; bases not matched to a gene: 9. CDR3 length: 16 residues. Germline CDR1 and CDR2: SGHNT and YYREEE (reference sequence). CDR3: CASSPSTGAVYNEQFF. CDR3 in DNA: TGTGCCAGCAGCCCCTCGACAGGGGCAGTCTACAATGAGCAGTTCTTC.

This chain links TRBV5-1 with TRBJ2-5; 7 nucleotides line up with TRBD1. Germline values: CDR1 SGHRS, CDR2 YFSETQ. The CDR3 is 16 amino acids. Trimming cost V 4 bases and J 2 bases; bases outside gene matches: 11. The CDR3 DNA sequence: TGCGCCAGCAGCCCGGCCATTGGGACAGTACAAGAGACCCAGTACTTC. Translated: CASSPAIGTVQETQYF.

The chain recombines TRBV12-5 with TRBJ1-2; TRBD1 agrees at 7 bases. After removal of 6 bases from V and 0 bases from J, the junction contained 7 bases not matched to a gene. In germline, CDR1 is LGHNT, CDR2 FRNRAP. The CDR3 contains 15 residues. The CDR3: CASGPGQEPNYGYTF. As DNA, the CDR3 is TGTGCTAGTGGACCCGGACAGGAGCCTAACTATGGCTACACCTTC.

This clone was detected only a few times. The J gene is TRBJ1-2, the V gene TRBV7-2, with 8 positions matching TRBD1. The J segment lost 1 base and the V segment lost 2 bases, leaving 3 bases of the junction unmatched. There are 15 residues in the CDR3. Germline assignment: CDR1 SGHTA and CDR2 FQGNSA. CDR3 DNA sequence: TGTGCCAGCAGCTTACAGGGGGCTATTAACTATGGCTACACCTTC. It encodes CASSLQGAINYGYTF.

In DNA, the CDR3 is TGCGCCAGCATCTTAGACAGGGGATCGTTAACCCGTCAGCGGAGCTACGAGCAGTACTTC. Its translation: CASILDRGSLTRQRSYEQYF. J is TRBJ2-7 and V is TRBV23-1, with 8 bases aligning to TRBD1. TRBV23-1 is classed as an ORF, of uncertain function. V was pared by 7 bases and J by 3 bases, with 26 bases of the junction left unmatched. The CDR3 is 20 residues long.

The V and J genes are TRBV19 and TRBJ2-6, with 7 nucleotides matching TRBD1. Germline values: CDR1 LNHDA, CDR2 SQIVND (reference sequence). The CDR3 length is 15 residues. Germline trimming cut 9 bases from V and 2 bases from J; bases unmatched to any gene: 7. CDR3 nucleotides: TGTGCCAGCGACCAAGGGACAGCTGGGGCCAACGTCCTGACTTTC. Its translation is CASDQGTAGANVLTF.

This clone was seen only a few times. The chain employs TRBV5-1 and TRBJ2-5; no clear D gene. Between the trimmed V and J ends, which lost 0 bases and 1 base, there was a span of 7 bases. The CDR3 length is 14 residues. CDR1 and CDR2 from the germline V gene are SGHRS and YFSETQ. The CDR3 loop reads CASSLDSVQETQYF. The DNA of the CDR3 is TGCGCCAGCAGCTTGGATTCCGTCCAAGAGACCCAGTACTTC. Supplemented by reference TRBV5-1 and TRBJ2-5, the full variable domain reads KAGVTQTPRYLIKTRGQQVTLSCSPISGHRSVSWYQQTPGQGLQFLFEYFSETQRNKGNFPGRFSGRQFSNSRSEMNVSTLELGDSALYLCASSLDSVQETQYFGPGTRLLVL.

V is TRBV29-1 and J is TRBJ1-2; D uncertain. Germline CDR1 and CDR2: SQVTM and ANQGSEA. The CDR3 runs to 12 residues. V was cut by 7 bases and J by 8 bases, with 17 bases left in between. The CDR3 DNA sequence: TGCAGCGGAGCTCGGGGAGCGGAGGGCTACACCTTC. It yields the protein CSGARGAEGYTF.

The chain employs TRBV9 and TRBJ2-3; possible D gene TRBD2, 5 bases. The CDR3 is made up of 15 amino acids. V was shortened by 0 bases and J by 3 bases, with 11 bases between the two germline ends. The V gene's germline CDR1 is SGDLS and CDR2 YYNGEE. The CDR3 DNA is TGTGCCAGCAGCGTAGACGGGATGGGGACAGATACGCAGTATTTT. It codes for CASSVDGMGTDTQYF.

The chain couples TRBV5-1 to TRBJ2-1; D possibly corresponds to TRBD1 (6 bases). The CDR3 is 15 residues long. Trimming took off 0 bases at V and 7 bases at J, with 14 bases between the two ends. Germline values: CDR1 SGHRS, CDR2 YFSETQ. The CDR3 protein is CASSLGGDRLNEQFF. The CDR3 nucleotides are TGCGCCAGCAGCTTGGGGGGCGACAGGTTGAATGAGCAGTTCTTC. Together with reference TRBV5-1 and TRBJ2-1, the CDR3 gives the full variable domain: KAGVTQTPRYLIKTRGQQVTLSCSPISGHRSVSWYQQTPGQGLQFLFEYFSETQRNKGNFPGRFSGRQFSNSRSEMNVSTLELGDSALYLCASSLGGDRLNEQFFGPGTRLTVL.

The chain recombines TRBV27 with TRBJ1-1; tentative D call: TRBD1 (5 bases). The V end was cut by 4 bases, the J end by 4 bases, with 13 bases between. CDR3 length: 14 residues. The V gene's germline CDR1 is MNHEY and CDR2 SMNVEV (reference sequence). The CDR3 region has the DNA TGTGCCAGCAGTTCAGCGACAGCCATCACTGAAGCTTTCTTT. Protein product: CASSSATAITEAFF.

The chain links TRBV4-1 to TRBJ1-3; 8 nucleotides align to TRBD1. CDR3 length: 16 amino acids. The V gene's germline CDR1 is MGHRA and CDR2 YSYEKL. The J segment lost 4 bases and the V segment lost 1 base, leaving 6 bases of the junction unmatched. In DNA, the CDR3 is TGCGCCAGCAGCCAAGGAAGGGACAGGACCGGAAACACCATATATTTT. Its translation is CASSQGRDRTGNTIYF.

This clone is medium-sized within its sample. The V and J genes are TRBV2 and TRBJ1-6, with D possibly TRBD1 on 6 matching bases. The V gene's germline CDR1 is SNHLY and CDR2 FYNNEI. V was clipped by 4 bases and J by 7 bases, with 11 bases between them. The CDR3 runs 14 residues. In DNA form, the CDR3 reads TGTGCCAGCAGTGCAGGGGTCCAAAATTCACCCCTCCACTTT. Translation gives CASSAGVQNSPLHF.

The chain is built from TRBV5-5 and TRBJ2-7; D might be TRBD2 (6 bases). This CDR3 has 14 amino acids. Germline loops: CDR1 SGHKS, CDR2 YYEKEE (reference sequence). Trimming took off 4 bases at V and 0 bases at J, with 11 bases between the two ends. In DNA, the CDR3 is TGTGCCAGCAGCGCGGGGTTCCTCTCCTACGAGCAGTACTTC. It is translated as CASSAGFLSYEQYF. The full variable domain, in which reference TRBV5-5 and TRBJ2-7 provide the parts outside the CDR3, is DAGVTQSPTHLIKTRGQQVTLRCSPISGHKSVSWYQQVLGQGPQFIFQYYEKEERGRGNFPDRFSARQFPNYSSELNVNALLLGDSALYLCASSAGFLSYEQYFGPGTRLTVT.

The chain uses TRBV5-1 and TRBJ2-2, with D unclear. The CDR3 totals 15 residues. Deletions cut 4 bases from V and 1 base from J, with 11 bases between. CDR1 SGHRS and CDR2 YFSETQ come from the germline V gene. The CDR3 here is CASSLITGNTGELFF. The DNA for the CDR3 is TGCGCCAGCAGCCTGATCACCGGGAACACCGGGGAGCTGTTTTTT.